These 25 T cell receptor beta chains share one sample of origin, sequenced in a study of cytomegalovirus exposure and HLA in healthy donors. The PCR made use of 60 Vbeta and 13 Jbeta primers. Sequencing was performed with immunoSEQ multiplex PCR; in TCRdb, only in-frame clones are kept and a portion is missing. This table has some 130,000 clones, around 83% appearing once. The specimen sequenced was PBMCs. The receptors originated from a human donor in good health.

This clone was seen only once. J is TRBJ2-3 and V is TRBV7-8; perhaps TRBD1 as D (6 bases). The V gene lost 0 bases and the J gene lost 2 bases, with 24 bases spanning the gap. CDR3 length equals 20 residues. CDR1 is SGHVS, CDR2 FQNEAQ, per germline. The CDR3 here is CASSLARYVWGQLNTDTQYF. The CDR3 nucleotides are TGTGCCAGCAGCTTAGCGCGATACGTATGGGGGCAACTTAACACAGATACGCAGTATTTT.

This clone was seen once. The CDR3 DNA follows: TGTGCCAGCAGCTCCTCGATAGGGGTTAGCAATCAGCCCCAGCATTTT. It codes for CASSSSIGVSNQPQHF. The V gene is TRBV7-2, the J gene TRBJ1-5; weak D call: TRBD1 (5 bases). V shed 4 bases and J shed 0 bases, with 13 bases lying between them. This CDR3 has 16 amino acids. CDR1 and CDR2 (germline): SGHTA, FQGNSA.

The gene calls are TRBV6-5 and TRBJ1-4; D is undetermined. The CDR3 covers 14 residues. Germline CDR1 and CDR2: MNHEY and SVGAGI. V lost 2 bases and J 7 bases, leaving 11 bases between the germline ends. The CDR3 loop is CASSYRSLGEKLFF. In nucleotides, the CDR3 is TGTGCCAGCAGTTACCGTAGCCTGGGTGAAAAACTGTTTTTT.

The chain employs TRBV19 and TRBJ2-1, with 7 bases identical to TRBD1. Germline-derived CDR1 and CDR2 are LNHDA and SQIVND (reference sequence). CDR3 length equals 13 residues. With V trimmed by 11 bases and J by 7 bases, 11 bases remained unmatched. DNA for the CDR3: TGTGCCGCCCGAGGACAGGCCGGGAATGAGCAGTTCTTC. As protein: CAARGQAGNEQFF.

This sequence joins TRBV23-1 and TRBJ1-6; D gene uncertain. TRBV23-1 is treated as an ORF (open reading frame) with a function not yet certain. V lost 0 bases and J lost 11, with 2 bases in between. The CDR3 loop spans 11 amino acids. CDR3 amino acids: CASSQSTPLHF. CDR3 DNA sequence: TGCGCCAGCAGTCAATCTACACCCCTCCACTTT.

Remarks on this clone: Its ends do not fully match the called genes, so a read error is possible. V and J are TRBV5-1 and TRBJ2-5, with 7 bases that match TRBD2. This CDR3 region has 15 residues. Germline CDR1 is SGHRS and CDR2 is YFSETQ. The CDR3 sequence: CASSQWAAGEETQYF. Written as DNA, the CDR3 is TGTGCCAGCTCCCAATGGGCGGCGGGGGAAGAGACCCAGTACTTC.

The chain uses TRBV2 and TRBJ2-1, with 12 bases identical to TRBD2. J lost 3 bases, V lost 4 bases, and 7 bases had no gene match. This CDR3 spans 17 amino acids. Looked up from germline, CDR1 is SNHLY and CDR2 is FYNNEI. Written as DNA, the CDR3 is TGTGCCAGCAGTGTCCCGACTAGCGGGAGTATCTACAATGAGCAGTTCTTC. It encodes CASSVPTSGSIYNEQFF.

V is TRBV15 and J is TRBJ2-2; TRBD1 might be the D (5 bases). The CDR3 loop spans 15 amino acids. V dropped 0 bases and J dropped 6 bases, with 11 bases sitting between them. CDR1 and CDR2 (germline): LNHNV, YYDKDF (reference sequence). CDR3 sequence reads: CATSREGRAAGELFF. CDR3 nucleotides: TGTGCCACCAGCAGAGAAGGCAGGGCAGCCGGGGAGCTGTTTTTT.

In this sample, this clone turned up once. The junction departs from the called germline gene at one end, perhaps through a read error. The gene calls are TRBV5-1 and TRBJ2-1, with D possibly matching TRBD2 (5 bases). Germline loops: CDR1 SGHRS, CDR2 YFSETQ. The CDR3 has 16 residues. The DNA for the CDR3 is TGCGCCGGCAGCTTGGCATCGGGGAGCTCCTACAATGAGCAGTTCTTC. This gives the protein CAGSLASGSSYNEQFF.

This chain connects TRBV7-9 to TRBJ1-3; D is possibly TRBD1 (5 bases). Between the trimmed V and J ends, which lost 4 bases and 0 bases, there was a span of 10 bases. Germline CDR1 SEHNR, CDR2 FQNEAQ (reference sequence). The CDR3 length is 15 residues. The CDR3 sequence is CASSSDSFSGNTIYF. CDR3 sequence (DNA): TGTGCCAGCAGCTCTGACAGTTTCTCTGGAAACACCATATATTTT.

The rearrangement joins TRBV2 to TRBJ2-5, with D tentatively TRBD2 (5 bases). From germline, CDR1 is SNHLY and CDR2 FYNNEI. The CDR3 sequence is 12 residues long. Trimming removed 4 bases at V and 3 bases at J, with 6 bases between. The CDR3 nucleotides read TGTGCCAGCAGTGCCGGGAAAGAGACCCAGTACTTC. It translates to CASSAGKETQYF.

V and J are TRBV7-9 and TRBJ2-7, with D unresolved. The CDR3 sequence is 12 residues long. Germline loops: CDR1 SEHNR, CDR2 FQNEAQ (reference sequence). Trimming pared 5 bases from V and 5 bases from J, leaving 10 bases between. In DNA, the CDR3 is TGTGCCAGCAGCCTATTACCCCACGAGCAGTACTTC. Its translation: CASSLLPHEQYF.

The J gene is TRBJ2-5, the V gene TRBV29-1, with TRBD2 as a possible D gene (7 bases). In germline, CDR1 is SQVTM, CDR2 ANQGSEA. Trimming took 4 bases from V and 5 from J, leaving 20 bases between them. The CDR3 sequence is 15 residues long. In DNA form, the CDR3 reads TGCAGCGTTGGTCCCCCGGGGGGCCTTCCGGAGACCCAGTACTTC. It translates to CSVGPPGGLPETQYF.

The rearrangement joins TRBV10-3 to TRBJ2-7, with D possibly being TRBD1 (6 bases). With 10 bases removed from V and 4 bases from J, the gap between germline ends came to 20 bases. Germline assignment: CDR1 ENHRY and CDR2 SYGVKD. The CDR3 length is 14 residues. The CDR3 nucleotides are TGTGCCAGCAACGAGGCAGGGGCTTTATACGAGCAGTACTTC. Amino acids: CASNEAGALYEQYF.

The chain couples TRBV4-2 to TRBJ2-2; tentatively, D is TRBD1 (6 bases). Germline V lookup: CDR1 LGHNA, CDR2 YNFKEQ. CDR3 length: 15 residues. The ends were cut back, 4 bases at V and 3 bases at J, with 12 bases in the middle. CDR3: CASSRTGWDTGELFF. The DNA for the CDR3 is TGTGCCAGCAGCCGAACAGGGTGGGACACCGGGGAGCTGTTTTTT.

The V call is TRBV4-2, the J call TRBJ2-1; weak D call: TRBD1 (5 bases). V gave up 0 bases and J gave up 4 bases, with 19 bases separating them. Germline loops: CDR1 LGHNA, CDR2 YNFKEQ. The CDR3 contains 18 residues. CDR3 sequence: CASSQDFMPPRQYNEQFF. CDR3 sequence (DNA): TGTGCCAGCAGCCAAGATTTCATGCCCCCTAGACAGTACAATGAGCAGTTCTTC.

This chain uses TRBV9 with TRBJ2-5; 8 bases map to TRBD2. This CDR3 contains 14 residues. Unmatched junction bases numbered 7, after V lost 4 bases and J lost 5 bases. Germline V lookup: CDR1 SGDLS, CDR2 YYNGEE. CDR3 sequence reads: CASSYTSGGETQYF. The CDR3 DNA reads TGTGCCAGCAGCTACACTAGCGGTGGGGAGACCCAGTACTTC.

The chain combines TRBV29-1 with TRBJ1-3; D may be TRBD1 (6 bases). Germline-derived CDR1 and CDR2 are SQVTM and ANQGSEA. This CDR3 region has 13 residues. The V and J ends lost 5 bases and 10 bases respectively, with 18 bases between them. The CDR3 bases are TGCAGCGTTCTGGACAGCCCGGGTGAGACCATATATTTT. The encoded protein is CSVLDSPGETIYF.

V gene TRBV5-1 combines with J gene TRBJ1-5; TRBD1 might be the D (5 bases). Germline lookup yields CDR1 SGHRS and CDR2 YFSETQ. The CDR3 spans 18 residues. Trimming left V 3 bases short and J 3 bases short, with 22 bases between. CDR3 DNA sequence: TGCGCCAGCAGCTGGGACGTCGGGGGTCAACGTCACAATCAGCCCCAGCATTTT. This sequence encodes CASSWDVGGQRHNQPQHF.

The CDR3 is CASSVGGGSTEAFF. The CDR3, as DNA: TGTGCCAGCAGCGTTGGGGGGGGAAGCACTGAAGCTTTCTTT. The chain uses TRBV5-4 and TRBJ1-1, with D maybe TRBD1 (5 bases). The germline V and J ends were trimmed by 4 bases and 4 bases, with 14 bases remaining between them. The CDR3 is made up of 14 amino acids. The germline gives CDR1 SGHNT, CDR2 YYREEE (reference sequence).

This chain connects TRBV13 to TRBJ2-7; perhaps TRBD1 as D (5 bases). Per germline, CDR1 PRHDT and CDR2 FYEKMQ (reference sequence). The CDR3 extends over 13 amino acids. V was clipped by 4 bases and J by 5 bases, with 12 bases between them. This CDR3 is CASSSTVGDEQYF. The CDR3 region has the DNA TGTGCCAGCAGCTCAACGGTAGGGGACGAGCAGTACTTC.

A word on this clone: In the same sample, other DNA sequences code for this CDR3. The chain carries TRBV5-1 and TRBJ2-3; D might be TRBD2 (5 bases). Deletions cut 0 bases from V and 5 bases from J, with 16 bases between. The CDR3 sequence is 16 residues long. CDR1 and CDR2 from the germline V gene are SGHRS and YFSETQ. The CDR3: CASSLANVRAGDTQYF. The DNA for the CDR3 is TGCGCCAGCAGCTTGGCCAACGTGCGGGCGGGAGATACGCAGTATTTT.

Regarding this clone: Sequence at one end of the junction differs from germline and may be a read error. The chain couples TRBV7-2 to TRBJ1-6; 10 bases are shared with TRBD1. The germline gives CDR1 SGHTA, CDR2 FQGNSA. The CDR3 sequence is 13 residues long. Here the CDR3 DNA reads TGTGCCAGCAGCCGAGTGGGGGGACAGGGGTTAGGATTT. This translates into CASSRVGGQGLGF. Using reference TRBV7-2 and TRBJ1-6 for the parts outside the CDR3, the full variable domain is GAGVSQSPSNKVTEKGKDVELRCDPISGHTALYWYRQSLGQGLEFLIYFQGNSAPDKSGLPSDRFSAERTGGSVSTLTIQRTQQEDSAVYLCASSRVGGQGLGFGNGTRLTVT.

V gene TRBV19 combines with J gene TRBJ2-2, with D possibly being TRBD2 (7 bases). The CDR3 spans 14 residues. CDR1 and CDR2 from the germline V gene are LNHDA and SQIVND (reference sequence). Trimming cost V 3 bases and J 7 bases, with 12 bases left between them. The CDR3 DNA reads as TGTGCCAGTAGTATCCGGGGGGCAGGCGGGGAGCTGTTTTTT. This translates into CASSIRGAGGELFF.

This CDR3 is CASSTRGRDQPQHF. In DNA, the CDR3 is TGTGCCAGCAGTACCAGGGGGCGCGATCAGCCCCAGCATTTT. The rearrangement joins TRBV6-5 to TRBJ1-5; TRBD1 matches at 8 bases. This CDR3 contains 14 residues. The junction had 5 bases not matched to a gene; V was cut back by 5 bases and J by 5 bases. The V gene's germline CDR1 is MNHEY and CDR2 SVGAGI.